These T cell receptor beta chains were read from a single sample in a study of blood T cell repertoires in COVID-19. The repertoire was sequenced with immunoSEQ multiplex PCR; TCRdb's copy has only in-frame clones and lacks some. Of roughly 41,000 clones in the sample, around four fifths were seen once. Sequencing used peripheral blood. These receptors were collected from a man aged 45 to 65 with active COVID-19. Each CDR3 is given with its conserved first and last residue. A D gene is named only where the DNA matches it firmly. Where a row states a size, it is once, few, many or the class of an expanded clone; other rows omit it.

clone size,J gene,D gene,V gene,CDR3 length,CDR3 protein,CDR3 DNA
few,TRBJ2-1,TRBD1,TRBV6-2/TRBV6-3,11,CASSYGTGKFF,TGTGCCAGCAGTTACGGGACAGGAAAGTTCTTC
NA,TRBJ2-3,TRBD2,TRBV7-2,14,CASSFAGLEDPQYF,TGTGCCAGCAGCTTCGCGGGACTAGAGGATCCGCAGTATTTT
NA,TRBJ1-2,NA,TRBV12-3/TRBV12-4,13,CASSGGGVNGYTF,TGTGCCAGCAGTGGAGGCGGCGTCAATGGCTACACCTTC
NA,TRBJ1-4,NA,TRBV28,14,CASSLWQGNEKLFF,TGTGCCAGCAGTTTATGGCAGGGAAATGAAAAACTGTTTTTT
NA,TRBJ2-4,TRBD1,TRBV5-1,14,CASSGGQGANIQYF,TGCGCCAGCAGCGGGGGACAGGGGGCTAACATTCAGTACTTC
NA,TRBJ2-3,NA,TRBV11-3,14,CASSPSGITDTQYF,TGTGCCAGCAGCCCTTCAGGGATCACAGATACGCAGTATTTT
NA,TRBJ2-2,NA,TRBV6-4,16,CASTPGGQMNTGELFF,TGTGCCAGCACCCCCGGCGGGCAGATGAACACCGGGGAGCTGTTTTTT
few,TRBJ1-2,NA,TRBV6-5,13,CASRPGTWYGYTF,TGTGCCAGCAGACCCGGGACATGGTATGGCTACACCTTC
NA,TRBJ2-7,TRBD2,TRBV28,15,CASSPTSGASYEQYF,TGTGCCAGCAGCCCCACTAGCGGGGCCTCCTACGAGCAGTACTTC
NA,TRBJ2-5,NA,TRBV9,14,CASTRGGAGETQYF,TGTGCCAGCACTCGTGGGGGGGCCGGGGAGACCCAGTACTTC
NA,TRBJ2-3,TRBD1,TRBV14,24,CASSQDVLQGAKRNRLWSTDTQYF,TGTGCCAGCAGCCAAGATGTTCTACAGGGGGCGAAACGGAACCGACTGTGGAGCACAGATACGCAGTATTTT
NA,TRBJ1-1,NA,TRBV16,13,CASSQSRIKEAFF,TGTGCCAGCAGCCAATCGCGTATTAAGGAGGCTTTCTTT
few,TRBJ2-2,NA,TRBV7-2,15,CASSPDMSATGELFF,TGTGCCAGCAGCCCAGACATGTCCGCCACCGGGGAGCTGTTTTTT
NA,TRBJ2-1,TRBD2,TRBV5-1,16,CASSPASGGSYNEQFF,TGCGCCAGCAGCCCAGCTAGCGGGGGATCCTACAATGAGCAGTTCTTC
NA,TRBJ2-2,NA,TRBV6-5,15,CASSPLQGSTGELFF,TGTGCCAGCAGTCCCCTCCAGGGATCCACCGGGGAGCTGTTTTTT
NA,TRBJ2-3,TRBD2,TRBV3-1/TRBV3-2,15,CASSLTSVYTDTQYF,TGTGCCAGCAGCCTAACTAGCGTTTACACAGATACGCAGTATTTT
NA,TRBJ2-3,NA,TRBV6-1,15,CASSEQGPPTDTQYF,TGTGCCAGCAGTGAGCAGGGGCCTCCCACAGATACGCAGTATTTT
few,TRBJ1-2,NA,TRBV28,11,CASSPRRGYTF,TGTGCCAGCAGTCCCAGGAGGGGCTACACCTTC